The 31 T cell receptor beta chains given below trace back to one sample, sequenced in a study of shared clonotypes between healthy human individuals. Only in-frame clones appear in the TCRdb table, and some are missing; sequencing was by immunoSEQ multiplex PCR. The sample carries 2 million to 2.5 million clones, 80% to 95% recorded once. The sequencing input was naive CD4+ T cells from PBMCs. Sample subset: CD45RA+ positively selected. The receptors were sampled from a young man in good health. Some clones in this sample may be carry-over from other donors' samples.

A note on this clone: In the same sample, other DNA sequences code for this CDR3. The V gene is TRBV5-1, the J gene TRBJ1-4; D is unclear. Germline V lookup: CDR1 SGHRS, CDR2 YFSETQ. The germline V and J ends were trimmed by 0 bases and 2 bases, with 8 bases remaining between them. The CDR3 runs 15 residues. The CDR3 here is CASSLVGVTNEKLFF. The CDR3 DNA follows: TGCGCCAGCAGCTTGGTCGGGGTTACTAATGAAAAACTGTTTTTT. Drawing the rest from reference TRBV5-1 and TRBJ1-4, the complete variable domain is KAGVTQTPRYLIKTRGQQVTLSCSPISGHRSVSWYQQTPGQGLQFLFEYFSETQRNKGNFPGRFSGRQFSNSRSEMNVSTLELGDSALYLCASSLVGVTNEKLFFGSGTQLSVL.

The V call is TRBV18, the J call TRBJ2-7; D remains unclear. Trimming cost V 8 bases and J 3 bases, with 14 bases left between them. Germline lookup yields CDR1 KGHSH and CDR2 LQKENI. The CDR3 totals 13 residues. CDR3 protein: CASTLGPRYEQYF. The CDR3 bases are TGTGCCAGCACATTAGGACCCCGCTACGAGCAGTACTTC.

This clone appeared a single time. This CDR3 is also generated by other DNA sequences in the sample. For the CDR3, the DNA is TGTGCCAGCAGCTTGGGAGGGAGCGCCTACAATGAGCAGTTCTTC. Its translation is CASSLGGSAYNEQFF. J is TRBJ2-1 and V is TRBV7-3, with TRBD2 matching 7 bases. This CDR3 is built from 15 residues. Germline V gene data show CDR1 as SGHTA and CDR2 as FQGTGA. After removal of 3 bases from V and 2 bases from J, the junction contained 4 bases not matched to a gene. The whole variable domain, filled in from reference TRBV7-3 and TRBJ2-1, reads GAGVSQTPSNKVTEKGKYVELRCDPISGHTALYWYRQSLGQGPEFLIYFQGTGAADDSGLPNDRFFAVRPEGSVSTLKIQRTERGDSAVYLCASSLGGSAYNEQFFGPGTRLTVL.

The V and J genes are TRBV4-3 and TRBJ1-5; D not certain. Germline V gives CDR1 LGHNA, CDR2 YSLEER. V was shortened by 0 bases and J by 4 bases, with 10 bases between the two germline ends. This CDR3 is 15 amino acids long. CDR3 residues: CASSQDHGRNQPQHF. The CDR3 nucleotides are TGCGCCAGCAGCCAAGACCATGGGAGAAATCAGCCCCAGCATTTT.

This clone was counted only a few times. The rearrangement uses TRBV7-3 and TRBJ2-5, with 7 bases identical to TRBD1. The CDR3 covers 13 residues. V gave up 3 bases and J gave up 4 bases; unmatched junction bases: 2. Germline values: CDR1 SGHTA, CDR2 FQGTGA. The CDR3 DNA follows: TGTGCCAGCAGCTTTAACAGGGGAGAGACCCAGTACTTC. This encodes CASSFNRGETQYF.

A remark on this clone: The sample has other DNA sequences that encode this CDR3 too. DNA for the CDR3: TGTGCCAGCAGCTTGACGGCCGGGGGCGAGCAGTACTTC. It is translated as CASSLTAGGEQYF. The chain joins TRBV7-2 to TRBJ2-7; maybe TRBD2 (6 bases). CDR3 length: 13 amino acids. CDR1 and CDR2 from the germline V gene are SGHTA and FQGNSA. V lost 3 bases and J 6 bases, leaving 12 bases between the germline ends.

This clone was found a few times. The identical CDR3 is also encoded by other nucleotide sequences in the sample. The chain carries TRBV2 and TRBJ1-4, with a possible D match to TRBD1 (6 bases). V was shortened by 4 bases and J by 3 bases, with 6 bases between the two germline ends. CDR1 is SNHLY, CDR2 FYNNEI, per germline. This CDR3 has 13 residues. The CDR3: CASSGTANEKLFF. The CDR3 bases are TGTGCCAGCAGTGGGACAGCTAATGAAAAACTGTTTTTT.

This chain joins TRBV7-3 and TRBJ1-1, with a possible D match to TRBD1 (5 bases). V was shortened by 2 bases and J by 0 bases, with 10 bases between the two germline ends. This CDR3 is 15 amino acids long. The germline V gene has CDR1 SGHTA and CDR2 FQGTGA. The CDR3: CASSLAGTMNTEAFF. As DNA, the CDR3 is TGTGCCAGCAGCTTAGCCGGGACCATGAACACTGAAGCTTTCTTT.

This clone was counted once. The V gene is TRBV28, the J gene TRBJ1-2, with D perhaps matching TRBD1 (5 bases). The CDR3 loop spans 14 amino acids. Trimming took 6 bases from V and 7 from J, leaving 18 bases between them. Germline V gene lookup returns CDR1 MDHEN and CDR2 SYDVKM. The CDR3 DNA reads as TGTGCCAGCAGCCCGCCCGGAGGGGAGACTGGCTACACCTTC. It encodes CASSPPGGETGYTF.

The V call is TRBV28, the J call TRBJ1-1; maybe TRBD1 (5 bases). The CDR3 runs to 16 residues. V shed 3 bases and J shed 1 base, with 15 bases lying between them. Looked up from germline, CDR1 is MDHEN and CDR2 is SYDVKM. CDR3 in DNA: TGTGCCAGCAGTTTTGTCGCGACAGTTCAGAACACTGAAGCTTTCTTT. The encoded protein is CASSFVATVQNTEAFF.

The genes are TRBV9 and TRBJ2-7; 8 positions match TRBD2. J lost 2 bases, V lost 0 bases, and 4 bases had no gene match. CDR1 SGDLS and CDR2 YYNGEE come from the germline V gene. The CDR3 is made up of 15 amino acids. This CDR3 is CASSVEPAGAYEQYF. The CDR3 region has the DNA TGTGCCAGCAGCGTAGAGCCAGCGGGAGCCTACGAGCAGTACTTC.

This clone was counted a few times. The V gene is TRBV28, the J gene TRBJ1-5; D is perhaps TRBD1 (6 bases). CDR3 length: 17 residues. With 1 base removed from V and 6 bases from J, the gap between germline ends came to 19 bases. Germline V gene data show CDR1 as MDHEN and CDR2 as SYDVKM. The chain's CDR3 is CASSLLLGGRGSQPQHF. Written as DNA, the CDR3 is TGTGCCAGCAGTTTATTGTTGGGGGGGCGAGGTAGTCAGCCCCAGCATTTT.

J is TRBJ2-3 and V is TRBV28; tentative D call: TRBD2 (6 bases). Germline V gene sequence: CDR1 MDHEN, CDR2 SYDVKM. The CDR3 has 17 residues. Between the trimmed V and J ends, which lost 5 bases and 4 bases, there was a span of 22 bases. CDR3 sequence (DNA): TGTGCCAGCAGTCGATCGTACGGGGGAAGGGAGGCAGATACGCAGTATTTT. Translation gives CASSRSYGGREADTQYF.

This chain joins TRBV4-1 and TRBJ2-3; 9 nucleotides agree with TRBD1. The CDR3 sequence is 16 residues long. Germline assignment: CDR1 MGHRA and CDR2 YSYEKL. V was clipped by 4 bases and J by 0 bases; unmatched bases: 5. The CDR3 sequence is CASSLGQGSSTDTQYF. In nucleotides, the CDR3 is TGCGCCAGCAGCCTAGGACAGGGGTCTAGCACAGATACGCAGTATTTT.

This clone was seen once. The CDR3 loop reads CASAQSGLQPQHF. CDR3 nucleotide sequence: TGTGCCAGCGCACAGTCGGGGCTACAGCCCCAGCATTTT. The chain uses TRBV6-5 and TRBJ1-5, with D possibly being TRBD1 (5 bases). V lost 8 bases, J lost 7 bases, and 15 bases lay in between. Germline V CDR1 and CDR2: MNHEY, SVGAGI. The CDR3 is made up of 13 amino acids.

This sequence joins TRBV2 and TRBJ1-3; TRBD1 matches at 8 bases. The CDR3 sequence is 14 residues long. Germline CDR1 and CDR2: SNHLY and FYNNEI. V lost 6 bases to trimming and J lost 4 bases; unmatched junction nucleotides: 5. Here the CDR3 reads CASRDRALGNTIYF. CDR3 coding DNA: TGTGCCAGCAGGGACAGGGCTCTGGGAAACACCATATATTTT.

This rearrangement joins TRBV30 to TRBJ1-2; D uncertain. V was shortened by 2 bases and J by 4 bases, with 14 bases between the two germline ends. Germline V gives CDR1 GTSNPN, CDR2 SVGIG (reference sequence). The CDR3 length is 14 residues. The CDR3 DNA follows: TGTGCCTGGAGTACCGGCGGTCTAGGCTATGGCTACACCTTC. Its translation is CAWSTGGLGYGYTF. The variable domain in full, completed from reference TRBV30 and TRBJ1-2, reads SQTIHQWPATLVQPVGSPLSLECTVEGTSNPNLYWYRQAAGRGLQLLFYSVGIGQISSEVPQNLSASRPQDRQFILSSKKLLLSDSGFYLCAWSTGGLGYGYTFGSGTRLTVV.

This clone is a singleton in its sample. The rearrangement uses TRBV6-5 and TRBJ1-5; a possible D gene is TRBD1 (5 bases). Germline CDR1 reads MNHEY; CDR2 reads SVGAGI. V shed 0 bases and J shed 4 bases, with 10 bases lying between them. This CDR3 spans 15 amino acids. The CDR3: CASSYSGLLNQPQHF. The CDR3 DNA follows: TGTGCCAGCAGTTACTCGGGGCTGCTGAATCAGCCCCAGCATTTT.

The chain is built from TRBV6-5 and TRBJ2-1; 9 bases align to TRBD2. The CDR3 is 14 residues long. V lost 0 bases to trimming and J lost 12 bases; unmatched junction nucleotides: 6. The germline V gene encodes CDR1 MNHEY and CDR2 SVGAGI. CDR3 protein: CASSYSGLAQGQFF. The CDR3 bases are TGTGCCAGCAGTTACTCGGGACTAGCCCAAGGGCAGTTCTTC.

This chain joins TRBV9 and TRBJ1-2; no clear D gene. With 4 bases removed from V and 3 bases from J, the gap between germline ends came to 16 bases. The germline CDR1 and CDR2 sequences are SGDLS and YYNGEE. There are 15 residues in the CDR3. As DNA, the CDR3 is TGTGCCAGCAGCCCCGACTCAGCGGGATACTATGGCTACACCTTC. Translated: CASSPDSAGYYGYTF.

This chain uses TRBV19 with TRBJ2-7, with a possible D match to TRBD1 (6 bases). The CDR3 is 13 amino acids. The V end lost 0 bases, the J end lost 6 bases, and 9 bases lay between the germline ends. Looked up from germline, CDR1 is LNHDA and CDR2 is SQIVND (reference sequence). The CDR3 DNA reads as TGTGCCAGTAGTATAGAATCCAGGGGCGAGCAGTACTTC. This translates into CASSIESRGEQYF.

The J gene is TRBJ2-7, the V gene TRBV7-2; 8 bases line up with TRBD1. V dropped 3 bases and J dropped 2; count of bases not matched to a gene: 6. This CDR3 comprises 15 residues. CDR1 and CDR2 (germline): SGHTA, FQGNSA. The chain's CDR3 is CASSFGTGKAYEQYF. The DNA of the CDR3 is TGTGCCAGCAGCTTCGGGACAGGAAAAGCCTACGAGCAGTACTTC.

This clone was found once. The chain employs TRBV28 and TRBJ2-5; 7 positions match TRBD2. V was clipped by 5 bases and J by 5 bases; unmatched bases: 11. Germline assignment: CDR1 MDHEN and CDR2 SYDVKM. This CDR3 contains 15 residues. This CDR3 is CASSLPSGGGETQYF. For the CDR3, the DNA is TGTGCCAGCAGTCTACCCTCGGGAGGCGGGGAGACCCAGTACTTC.

In nucleotides, the CDR3 is TGTGCCACCTCAGGACCCGATACGCAGTATTTT. It specifies CATSGPDTQYF. This chain links TRBV6-7 with TRBJ2-3; D not certain. TRBV6-7 is noted as an ORF with a role that remains uncertain. The ends were cut back, 10 bases at V and 6 bases at J, with 11 bases in the middle. The CDR3 runs to 11 residues.

The rearrangement links TRBV10-3 to TRBJ2-7; a weak D match, TRBD1 (6 bases). Germline lookup yields CDR1 ENHRY and CDR2 SYGVKD. V shed 4 bases and J shed 2 bases, with 15 bases lying between them. The CDR3 extends over 15 amino acids. This chain's CDR3 is CAISVRTAYAYEQYF. The CDR3 nucleotides read TGTGCCATCAGTGTGAGGACAGCTTACGCCTACGAGCAGTACTTC.

The gene calls are TRBV10-1 and TRBJ2-2; 11 bases match TRBD2. The ends lost 8 bases at V and 3 bases at J; junction bases unmatched: 11. Looked up from germline, CDR1 is WNHNN and CDR2 is SYGVQD (reference sequence). This CDR3 spans 17 amino acids. CDR3 in amino acids: CASLVVAGGPDTGELFF. CDR3 DNA: TGCGCCAGCCTCGTAGTAGCGGGAGGGCCGGACACCGGGGAGCTGTTTTTT.

The chain has TRBV5-1 and TRBJ2-1; D ambiguous. Trimming took 0 bases from V and 7 from J, leaving 20 bases between them. The germline CDR1 and CDR2 sequences are SGHRS and YFSETQ. The CDR3 has 17 residues. The CDR3 reads CASSLELLHPDRNEQFF. DNA of the CDR3: TGCGCCAGCAGCTTGGAACTCCTCCACCCGGATCGGAATGAGCAGTTCTTC.

The chain joins TRBV11-2 to TRBJ2-5; no clear D gene. Germline CDR1 SGHAT, CDR2 FQNNGV. The CDR3 is 13 residues long. Trimming removed 1 base from V and 5 bases from J, with 8 bases in between. The CDR3 sequence: CASSLVAEETQYF. The CDR3 region has the DNA TGTGCCAGCAGCTTAGTGGCCGAGGAGACCCAGTACTTC.

The chain uses TRBV5-1 and TRBJ1-1, with TRBD1 matching over 7 bases. This CDR3 has 14 amino acids. V lost 4 bases, J lost 5 bases, and 8 bases stayed unmatched. Germline assignment: CDR1 SGHRS and CDR2 YFSETQ. Written as DNA, the CDR3 is TGCGCCAGCAGCGTATCAGGGGGTCGGACTGAAGCTTTCTTT. Protein product: CASSVSGGRTEAFF.

The genes are TRBV19 and TRBJ2-3; 11 bases agree with TRBD2. V lost 3 bases to trimming and J lost 11 bases; unmatched junction nucleotides: 7. CDR3 length: 14 residues. CDR1 and CDR2 (germline): LNHDA, SQIVND (reference sequence). The CDR3 DNA reads TGTGCCAGTAGTATCTTAGCGGGAGGGGACGGGCAGTATTTT. This codes for CASSILAGGDGQYF.

The rearrangement uses TRBV28 and TRBJ1-1, with 10 bases that match TRBD1. Germline assignment: CDR1 MDHEN and CDR2 SYDVKM. This CDR3 has 15 amino acids. V gave up 6 bases and J gave up 7 bases; unmatched junction bases: 11. In nucleotides, the CDR3 is TGTGCCAGCAGCGAGAGGGGGACAGGGGCGATTGAAGCTTTCTTT. Amino acids: CASSERGTGAIEAFF.